The 18 T cell receptor beta chains in this list originate from one sample, sequenced in a study of shared clonotypes between healthy human individuals. Generated by immunoSEQ multiplex PCR, the TCRdb table keeps only in-frame clones and is missing some. The table lists millions of clones, 85% to 95% of them singletons. CD45RO-negative cells were positively selected for CCR7, leaving out terminally differentiated effector memory CD45RA+ cells. Sequenced material: naive CD8+ T cells sorted from blood. All receptors come from a man younger than 30 in good health.

V and J are TRBV28 and TRBJ2-1; 7 positions match TRBD1. The germline V gene has CDR1 MDHEN and CDR2 SYDVKM. The CDR3 spans 13 residues. The V gene end was trimmed by 5 bases and the J gene end by 6 bases; junction bases not matched to a gene: 4. The CDR3 DNA reads TGTGCCAGCAGTAGGGCAGGGGGCAATGAGCAGTTCTTC. It yields the protein CASSRAGGNEQFF.

The chain links TRBV5-5 to TRBJ1-1; D gene ambiguous. This CDR3 spans 12 amino acids. CDR1 SGHKS and CDR2 YYEKEE come from the germline V gene (reference sequence). V dropped 1 base and J dropped 5 bases, with 6 bases sitting between them. CDR3 residues: CASSLWETEAFF. DNA for the CDR3: TGTGCCAGCAGCTTGTGGGAGACTGAAGCTTTCTTT.

V is TRBV27 and J is TRBJ1-2; 9 nucleotides align to TRBD1. Germline loops: CDR1 MNHEY, CDR2 SMNVEV (reference sequence). This CDR3 comprises 17 residues. V shed 2 bases and J 1 base; nucleotides not matched to a gene: 8. The CDR3 nucleotides are TGTGCCAGCAGTTTACCCCGGACAGGGGCTAATAACTATGGCTACACCTTC. Translating it yields CASSLPRTGANNYGYTF.

V and J are TRBV27 and TRBJ1-2, with D possibly being TRBD1 (6 bases). From germline, CDR1 is MNHEY and CDR2 SMNVEV (reference sequence). Trimming stripped 1 base from V and 6 bases from J, with 18 bases between. The CDR3 extends over 16 amino acids. As DNA, the CDR3 is TGTGCCAGCAGTTTATTGGCACCCCGGGGGCTAGATGGCTACACCTTC. Amino acids: CASSLLAPRGLDGYTF.

This CDR3 is CASSQDPGWETQYF. DNA of the CDR3: TGCGCCAGCAGCCAAGATCCGGGGTGGGAGACCCAGTACTTC. The chain uses TRBV4-1 and TRBJ2-5, with TRBD2 as a possible D gene (5 bases). The V end lost 0 bases, the J end lost 5 bases, and 10 bases lay between the germline ends. This CDR3 has 14 residues. Germline CDR1 reads MGHRA; CDR2 reads YSYEKL.

The chain joins TRBV5-1 to TRBJ1-1; no reliable D call. With 4 bases removed from V and 6 bases from J, the gap between germline ends came to 16 bases. CDR3 length equals 14 residues. The germline CDR1 and CDR2 sequences are SGHRS and YFSETQ. The DNA of the CDR3 is TGCGCCAGCAGCCCCTCGAATGGAGCTCCTGAAGCTTTCTTT. It encodes CASSPSNGAPEAFF.

The chain links TRBV5-1 to TRBJ2-7; D possibly uses TRBD1 or TRBD2 (5 bases each). The V gene lost 2 bases and the J gene lost 3 bases, with 12 bases spanning the gap. The CDR3 has 14 amino acids. Germline CDR1 is SGHRS and CDR2 is YFSETQ. Here the CDR3 DNA reads TGCGCCAGCAGCTTAATGGGGGTTAGCTACGAGCAGTACTTC. This translates into CASSLMGVSYEQYF.

The genes are TRBV29-1 and TRBJ2-3; tentatively, D is TRBD1 (6 bases). Germline V gives CDR1 SQVTM, CDR2 ANQGSEA. This CDR3 is 15 amino acids long. V was clipped by 0 bases and J by 1 base, with 11 bases between them. The CDR3 region is CSVEDRGDGTDTQYF. DNA for the CDR3: TGCAGCGTTGAAGACAGGGGAGACGGCACAGATACGCAGTATTTT.

About this clone: The sample holds other DNA sequences that translate to the same CDR3. The chain combines TRBV7-9 with TRBJ2-3, with 8 positions matching TRBD1. The ends lost 4 bases at V and 0 bases at J; junction bases unmatched: 6. CDR3 length equals 16 residues. CDR1 and CDR2 (germline): SEHNR, FQNEAQ (reference sequence). CDR3 in amino acids: CASSSGQGGSTDTQYF. The CDR3 DNA reads as TGTGCCAGCAGCTCAGGACAGGGAGGTAGCACAGATACGCAGTATTTT.

The chain carries TRBV25-1 and TRBJ2-7; TRBD1 matches at 9 bases. This CDR3 is built from 15 residues. Germline CDR1 is MGHDK and CDR2 is SYGVNS. V trimming: 4 bases; J trimming: 5 bases; junction bases outside the gene matches: 9. As DNA, the CDR3 is TGTGCCAGCAGTGGCCCCGGGACAGGGTTCCACGAGCAGTACTTC. It encodes CASSGPGTGFHEQYF.

The V gene is TRBV7-8, the J gene TRBJ2-4, with TRBD2 matching 9 bases. Germline-derived CDR1 and CDR2 are SGHVS and FQNEAQ. V gave up 1 base and J gave up 6 bases; unmatched junction bases: 7. The CDR3 contains 16 residues. Here the CDR3 DNA reads TGTGCCAGCAGCTTAGACGCGGGAGGGCATCCAAACATTCAGTACTTC. Its protein product is CASSLDAGGHPNIQYF.

V gene TRBV4-1 combines with J gene TRBJ1-6; 8 nucleotides align to TRBD1. This CDR3 region has 16 residues. Germline CDR1 MGHRA, CDR2 YSYEKL. J lost 7 bases, V lost 5 bases, and 10 bases had no gene match. For the CDR3, the DNA is TGCGCCAGCAGCTCCCCCGGAGCAGGGGGCAATTCACCCCTCCACTTT. As protein: CASSSPGAGGNSPLHF.

The rearrangement joins TRBV7-2 to TRBJ2-2, with no clear D. In germline, CDR1 is SGHTA, CDR2 FQGNSA. V was shortened by 3 bases and J by 2 bases, with 19 bases between the two germline ends. This CDR3 has 18 amino acids. CDR3 in DNA: TGTGCCAGCAGCTTTTCGAGTCATACATTTCCAAACACCGGGGAGCTGTTTTTT. This translates into CASSFSSHTFPNTGELFF.

This chain uses TRBV7-2 with TRBJ2-2; 7 bases fit TRBD1. With 4 bases clipped from V and 0 bases from J, the junction kept 8 bases outside the gene matches. The CDR3 spans 17 residues. Germline V CDR1 and CDR2: SGHTA, FQGNSA. The CDR3 nucleotides read TGTGCCAGCAGCTCTGGACAGGCCCTCACGAACACCGGGGAGCTGTTTTTT. This translates into CASSSGQALTNTGELFF.

This sequence joins TRBV11-2 and TRBJ2-7, with 7 bases matching TRBD2. From germline, CDR1 is SGHAT and CDR2 FQNNGV. The trim removed 4 bases at V and 3 bases at J, leaving 6 bases unmatched. The CDR3 totals 14 residues. CDR3 sequence: CASSYSSGNYEQYF. The CDR3 region has the DNA TGTGCCAGCAGCTACTCTAGCGGAAACTACGAGCAGTACTTC.

The CDR3 spells CASSSHTGPLGYTF. The CDR3 nucleotides read TGTGCCAGCAGCTCTCATACAGGCCCCCTGGGCTACACCTTC. This chain uses TRBV5-4 with TRBJ1-2; D possibly corresponds to TRBD1 (5 bases). The CDR3 has 14 residues. Germline CDR1 SGHNT, CDR2 YYREEE (reference sequence). V was shortened by 3 bases and J by 8 bases, with 17 bases between the two germline ends.

The chain uses TRBV19 and TRBJ2-5; 13 bases align to TRBD2. The CDR3 has 15 residues. Trimming took 6 bases from V and 4 from J; bases not matched to a gene: 5. Germline CDR1 LNHDA, CDR2 SQIVND (reference sequence). CDR3 DNA sequence: TGTGCCAGTAGCATACTAGCGGGAGGGTTAGAGACCCAGTACTTC. Translation: CASSILAGGLETQYF. Combining the CDR3 with reference TRBV19 and TRBJ2-5 gives the whole variable domain DGGITQSPKYLFRKEGQNVTLSCEQNLNHDAMYWYRQDPGQGLRLIYYSQIVNDFQKGDIAEGYSVSREKKESFPLTVTSAQKNPTAFYLCASSILAGGLETQYFGPGTRLLVL.

The chain has TRBV25-1 and TRBJ2-7; no reliable D call. Germline V CDR1 and CDR2: MGHDK, SYGVNS. The length of the CDR3 is 12 residues. V was shortened by 2 bases and J by 4 bases, with 6 bases between the two germline ends. The CDR3 here is CASSELPYEQYF. The CDR3, as DNA: TGTGCCAGCAGTGAACTTCCGTACGAGCAGTACTTC.